Given below is one TCR beta chain in context. Trimming cost V 0 bases and J 5 bases, with 10 bases left between them. The CDR3 is 14 amino acids. CDR1 is SGHDT, CDR2 YYEEEE, per germline. The method was immunoSEQ multiplex PCR; TCRdb's version includes in-frame clones alone and lacks a portion of them. The data show about 97,000 clones, with more than 80% seen just once and about 16% held by the top ten. The data belong to a study of graft-versus-host responses after intestinal transplantation. The input for sequencing was PBMCs, taken 450 to 460 days after intestinal transplant. The V gene is TRBV5-6, the J gene TRBJ2-3, with D tentatively TRBD1 (6 bases). This TCR was sampled from a human patient who received an intestinal transplant, so some T cells may come from the graft donor. The CDR3 loop reads CASSLVGGQDTQYF. In DNA, the CDR3 is TGTGCCAGCAGCTTGGTAGGGGGACAAGATACGCAGTATTTT.